Following are 28 T cell receptor beta chains from one sample sequenced in a study of blood T cell repertoires in COVID-19 (TCRdb year 2020). The receptor library was made with the immunoSEQ multiplex PCR assay. Drawn from immuneACCESS, this table holds only the in-frame rearrangements with V and J called that TCRdb kept. Clones are partly lost; checked studies trace under half to an unresolved V gene and leave the rest unexplained. The sample records more than 95,000 clones, around 63% of which are singletons. 2% to 2.5% of the sample goes to the ten largest clones. Sequenced sample: peripheral blood. All receptors come from a woman aged 70-85 years with acute or convalescent COVID-19.

The chain has TRBV28 and TRBJ1-3, with a weak D call TRBD1 (5 bases). Germline loops: CDR1 MDHEN, CDR2 SYDVKM. CDR3 length: 14 residues. The germline V and J ends were trimmed by 7 bases and 0 bases, with 10 bases remaining between them. CDR3 in DNA: TGTGCCAGCATCCGCGGGGGCTCTGGAAACACCATATATTTT. Translated: CASIRGGSGNTIYF.

The V gene is TRBV7-9, the J gene TRBJ2-7; D is unresolved. The CDR3 sequence is 14 residues long. V was trimmed by 5 bases and J by 5 bases, leaving 16 bases between them. Germline V gene lookup returns CDR1 SEHNR and CDR2 FQNEAQ (reference sequence). CDR3 sequence: CASSRFPVRDEQYF. The CDR3 nucleotides read TGTGCCAGCAGCCGTTTTCCCGTCCGGGACGAGCAGTACTTC.

In this sample, this clone turned up a few times. V is TRBV6-6 and J is TRBJ2-5; 11 bases line up with TRBD2. V was clipped by 7 bases and J by 5 bases; unmatched bases: 9. Per germline, CDR1 MNHNY and CDR2 SVGAGI (reference sequence). The CDR3 runs to 15 residues. The CDR3 is CASKLAGGPLETQYF. The CDR3 DNA reads TGTGCCAGCAAATTAGCGGGGGGGCCGTTGGAGACCCAGTACTTC.

This chain uses TRBV19 with TRBJ1-2; possible D gene TRBD1, 5 bases. The germline V gene encodes CDR1 LNHDA and CDR2 SQIVND (reference sequence). This CDR3 is 13 amino acids long. The V gene lost 6 bases and the J gene lost 5 bases, with 13 bases spanning the gap. This CDR3 is CASSIWGGYGYTF. The CDR3 DNA sequence: TGTGCCAGTAGCATATGGGGGGGGTATGGCTACACCTTC. The full variable domain, rest sourced from reference TRBV19 and TRBJ1-2, is DGGITQSPKYLFRKEGQNVTLSCEQNLNHDAMYWYRQDPGQGLRLIYYSQIVNDFQKGDIAEGYSVSREKKESFPLTVTSAQKNPTAFYLCASSIWGGYGYTFGSGTRLTVV.

The chain couples TRBV7-2 to TRBJ1-6; 7 bases align to TRBD1. Germline CDR1 is SGHTA and CDR2 is FQGNSA. The CDR3 loop spans 15 amino acids. Trimming removed 2 bases from V and 5 bases from J; junction bases left unmatched: 3. The CDR3 DNA reads as TGTGCCAGCAGCTTACGCAGGGGGGATAATTCACCCCTCCACTTT. Protein product: CASSLRRGDNSPLHF.

DNA of the CDR3: TGCAGTGCTAGTAAGGGGTTCTATAGCAATCAGCCCCAGCATTTT. Translated, it gives CSASKGFYSNQPQHF. The chain carries TRBV20-1 and TRBJ1-5; TRBD1 might be the D (5 bases). Germline values: CDR1 DFQATT, CDR2 SNEGSKA (reference sequence). Between the trimmed V and J ends, which lost 3 bases and 0 bases, there was a span of 12 bases. The CDR3 is 15 residues long.

This sequence joins TRBV15 and TRBJ2-5; perhaps TRBD2 as D (5 bases). Trimming shortened V by 9 bases and J by 5 bases, and 19 bases separated the two germline ends. Per germline, CDR1 LNHNV and CDR2 YYDKDF (reference sequence). This CDR3 spans 14 amino acids. The CDR3 sequence: CATSRGSEYETQYF. DNA for the CDR3: TGTGCCACTTCCCGGGGATCCGAGTACGAGACCCAGTACTTC.

The V and J genes are TRBV11-1 and TRBJ2-7; TRBD1 aligns across 11 bases. Germline V gene data show CDR1 as SGHAT and CDR2 as FQDESV (reference sequence). V dropped 3 bases and J dropped 4; count of bases not matched to a gene: 8. The CDR3 is made up of 16 amino acids. CDR3 DNA: TGTGCCAGCAGCTTGGACAGGACAGGGGGCATATACGAGCAGTACTTC. This translates into CASSLDRTGGIYEQYF.

The V and J genes are TRBV18 and TRBJ2-2, with 12 bases matching TRBD2. The CDR3 length is 17 residues. V was pared by 1 base and J by 7 bases, with 7 bases of the junction left unmatched. Germline V CDR1 and CDR2: KGHSH, LQKENI. The CDR3: CASSPLGLAGLSGELFF. The CDR3 DNA sequence: TGTGCCAGCTCACCACTCGGACTAGCGGGATTGAGCGGGGAGCTGTTTTTT.

The genes are TRBV7-9 and TRBJ1-6; possible D gene TRBD1, 6 bases. CDR1 and CDR2 (germline): SEHNR, FQNEAQ (reference sequence). There are 16 residues in the CDR3. The V end lost 3 bases, the J end lost 1 base, and 10 bases lay between the germline ends. The CDR3 loop reads CASSLIQGSYNSPLHF. The CDR3 DNA is TGTGCCAGCAGCTTGATACAGGGATCCTATAATTCACCCCTCCACTTT.

The V and J genes are TRBV28 and TRBJ1-3, with D unclear. The V gene lost 4 bases and the J gene lost 4 bases, with 11 bases spanning the gap. Germline V gene sequence: CDR1 MDHEN, CDR2 SYDVKM. This CDR3 has 14 residues. Here the CDR3 DNA reads TGTGCCAGCAGTTCTACTTTAGAGGGAAACACCATATATTTT. It yields the protein CASSSTLEGNTIYF.

V is TRBV19 and J is TRBJ1-1, with D unclear. V dropped 3 bases and J dropped 1 base, with 6 bases sitting between them. The length of the CDR3 is 13 residues. From germline, CDR1 is LNHDA and CDR2 SQIVND (reference sequence). The CDR3: CASSIDWNTEAFF. CDR3 coding DNA: TGTGCCAGTAGTATTGACTGGAACACTGAAGCTTTCTTT.

The CDR3 reads CASSPSGRGDTQYF. In DNA form, the CDR3 reads TGTGCCAGCAGTCCTAGCGGCCGCGGGGATACGCAGTATTTT. The chain carries TRBV27 and TRBJ2-3; TRBD2 aligns across 7 bases. Unmatched junction bases numbered 8, after V lost 5 bases and J lost 6 bases. In germline, CDR1 is MNHEY, CDR2 SMNVEV (reference sequence). The CDR3 spans 14 residues.

The chain recombines TRBV10-3 with TRBJ1-1; maybe TRBD1 (6 bases). The germline V gene encodes CDR1 ENHRY and CDR2 SYGVKD. This CDR3 contains 13 residues. V was cut by 2 bases and J by 11 bases, with 15 bases left in between. CDR3 nucleotide sequence: TGTGCCATCAGTGAGGCCCCAGGGGCAGTGGCTTTCTTT. Residues: CAISEAPGAVAFF.

The rearrangement joins TRBV6-1 to TRBJ2-7; TRBD1 agrees at 8 bases. Germline values: CDR1 MNHNS, CDR2 SASEGT. The J segment lost 13 bases and the V segment lost 0 bases, leaving 2 bases of the junction unmatched. The CDR3 covers 11 residues. The CDR3 DNA reads TGTGCCAGCAGTGAAGCGGGACAGGTTTACTTC. Protein sequence: CASSEAGQVYF.

CDR3 residues: CASSSGQGDGNTIYF. In nucleotides, the CDR3 is TGTGCCAGCAGCTCGGGACAGGGCGACGGAAACACCATATATTTT. The chain links TRBV7-9 to TRBJ1-3; 9 bases line up with TRBD1. CDR1 and CDR2 from the germline V gene are SEHNR and FQNEAQ (reference sequence). CDR3 size: 15 residues. V shed 4 bases and J 4 bases; nucleotides not matched to a gene: 5.

The CDR3, as DNA: TGCAGCGTGAAAGGGAGGTTCTACGAGCAGTACTTC. This codes for CSVKGRFYEQYF. The chain joins TRBV29-1 to TRBJ2-7, with D maybe TRBD2 (6 bases). The V and J ends lost 6 bases and 3 bases respectively, with 12 bases between them. This CDR3 contains 12 residues. Germline V gene lookup returns CDR1 SQVTM and CDR2 ANQGSEA.

This clone appeared many times. This chain connects TRBV7-9 to TRBJ2-3, with TRBD1 as a possible D gene (5 bases). Trimming left V 3 bases short and J 4 bases short, with 8 bases between. Germline V gives CDR1 SEHNR, CDR2 FQNEAQ (reference sequence). CDR3 length: 13 residues. CDR3: CASSFLGPDTQYF. The CDR3 DNA is TGTGCCAGCAGCTTTTTGGGGCCAGATACGCAGTATTTT.

The V and J genes are TRBV18 and TRBJ2-7, with D perhaps TRBD2 (6 bases). In germline, CDR1 is KGHSH, CDR2 LQKENI. Trimming stripped 3 bases from V and 3 bases from J, with 18 bases between. The CDR3 runs to 16 residues. The CDR3 sequence: CASSPSAKAGSYEQYF. Written as DNA, the CDR3 is TGTGCCAGCTCACCGTCCGCGAAGGCGGGGAGCTACGAGCAGTACTTC. Variable domain in full (rest from reference TRBV18 and TRBJ2-7): NAGVMQNPRHLVRRRGQEARLRCSPMKGHSHVYWYRQLPEEGLKFMVYLQKENIIDESGMPKERFSAEFPKEGPSILRIQQVVRGDSAAYFCASSPSAKAGSYEQYFGPGTRLTVT.

This chain joins TRBV10-2 and TRBJ2-5; 10 bases line up with TRBD2. The J segment lost 1 base and the V segment lost 6 bases, leaving 2 bases of the junction unmatched. The germline gives CDR1 WSHSY, CDR2 SAAADI. CDR3 length equals 14 residues. The CDR3 DNA reads TGCGCCAGCAGACTAGCGGGGTCCCAAGAGACCCAGTACTTC. This encodes CASRLAGSQETQYF.

Comment on this clone: In the same sample, other DNA sequences code for this CDR3. This chain joins TRBV15 and TRBJ1-4, with D unresolved. Per germline, CDR1 LNHNV and CDR2 YYDKDF (reference sequence). The CDR3 contains 13 residues. V shed 0 bases and J shed 7 bases, with 6 bases lying between them. The CDR3, as DNA: TGTGCCACCAGCAGAGACGGGAGTGAAAAACTGTTTTTT. It specifies CATSRDGSEKLFF. Based on the CDR3 plus reference TRBV15 and TRBJ1-4, the full variable domain is DAMVIQNPRYQVTQFGKPVTLSCSQTLNHNVMYWYQQKSSQAPKLLFHYYDKDFNNEADTPDNFQSRRPNTSFCFLDIRSPGLGDTAMYLCATSRDGSEKLFFGSGTQLSVL.

The gene calls are TRBV2 and TRBJ1-4, with a tentative D call TRBD1 (5 bases). The V gene's germline CDR1 is SNHLY and CDR2 FYNNEI. The V end lost 1 base, the J end lost 4 bases, and 16 bases lay between the germline ends. The CDR3 runs to 17 residues. In DNA form, the CDR3 reads TGTGCCAGCAGTGAAGGGACCGCAGGGTCCCTTAATGAAAAACTGTTTTTT. Translation: CASSEGTAGSLNEKLFF.

The chain uses TRBV6-2 or TRBV6-3 and TRBJ1-1, with 11 bases lining up with TRBD1. V lost 5 bases to trimming and J lost 11 bases; unmatched junction nucleotides: 4. The CDR3 contains 12 residues. Germline CDR1 reads MNHEY; CDR2 reads SVGEGT. This CDR3 reads CASSLGQGGAFF. Here the CDR3 DNA reads TGTGCCAGCAGTCTGGGACAGGGGGGGGCTTTCTTT.

This chain uses TRBV19 with TRBJ1-5, with D maybe TRBD1 (6 bases). This CDR3 spans 16 amino acids. Trimming shortened V by 5 bases and J by 5 bases, and 19 bases separated the two germline ends. The germline V gene has CDR1 LNHDA and CDR2 SQIVND (reference sequence). CDR3 DNA: TGTGCCAGTAGTGGGGGGGCAGGGTTTTACGATCAGCCCCAGCATTTT. Amino acids: CASSGGAGFYDQPQHF.

The V gene is TRBV5-1, the J gene TRBJ2-7, with 9 positions matching TRBD2. The J segment lost 0 bases and the V segment lost 1 base, leaving 2 bases of the junction unmatched. This CDR3 spans 15 amino acids. CDR1 and CDR2 from the germline V gene are SGHRS and YFSETQ. The CDR3 reads CASSLISGSSYEQYF. For the CDR3, the DNA is TGCGCCAGCAGCTTGATTAGCGGGAGCTCCTACGAGCAGTACTTC.

The V and J genes are TRBV3-1 (or the pseudogene TRBV3-2) and TRBJ2-1, with TRBD2 matching 12 bases. The CDR3 spans 16 residues. Germline CDR1 reads LGHDT; CDR2 reads YNNKEL (reference sequence). Trimming took 0 bases from V and 8 from J; bases not matched to a gene: 5. The CDR3, as DNA: TGTGCCAGCAGCCAAGATGCTAGCGGGAGGGCGCATGAGCAGTTCTTC. It encodes CASSQDASGRAHEQFF.

The chain has TRBV5-1 and TRBJ2-5, with D maybe TRBD1 (6 bases). Trimming stripped 0 bases from V and 9 bases from J, with 6 bases between. This CDR3 is built from 11 residues. Germline lookup yields CDR1 SGHRS and CDR2 YFSETQ. The CDR3, as DNA: TGCGCCAGCAGCTTGGGGGGGCCCCAGTACTTC. Translating it yields CASSLGGPQYF.

In its sample, this clone was seen a few times. The chain employs TRBV5-1 and TRBJ2-5, with TRBD2 identical over 9 bases. Germline loops: CDR1 SGHRS, CDR2 YFSETQ. Losses at the gene ends were 4 bases for V and 8 bases for J; bases not matched to a gene: 12. The CDR3 extends over 15 amino acids. CDR3 loop: CASSKTGDSGGTQYF. DNA for the CDR3: TGCGCCAGCAGCAAGACAGGTGATAGCGGGGGCACCCAGTACTTC.